This T cell receptor beta chain came from a study of T cells after yellow fever vaccination. The 5'RACE template-switching step produced TCR cDNA and added a universal primer site and UMIs. One entry per CDR3 protein results from TCRdb running MiXCR on the 5' RACE reads. The sample lists 90,000 to 130,000 distinct CDR3 sequences, roughly 8.9% occurring once. Germline V gene lookup returns CDR1 LGHDT and CDR2 YNNKEL (reference sequence). The CDR3 spans 15 residues. The ends lost 0 bases at V and 13 bases at J; junction bases unmatched: 12. General study points: The presence of abundant clonotypes contaminating from the bulk population was possible in FACS-sorted repertoires. The appearance of a small share of clonotypes in both CD4 and CD8 compartments was observed.

This clonotype is medium-sized (0.01 to 0.1%) in the sample. The antigen is undetermined. V is TRBV3-1 and J is TRBJ2-1; the match to TRBD2 covers 7 bases. The source is a man aged 25 to 45 who received the YFV17D yellow fever vaccine. The sequenced sample was CD8+ T cells sorted from PBMCs, obtained 45 days after the yellow fever booster vaccination. CDR3 residues: CASSQESGLERKQFF. The CDR3 region has the DNA TGTGCCAGCAGCCAAGAATCCGGACTAGAACGGAAACAGTTCTTC.